Its frequency marks the clone carrying this TCR beta chain as large. Its antigen is undetermined. As a neurodegenerative disease comparison group, Parkinson's disease patients were sampled. No participant had an acute infectious disease, and all were physically fit. This record comes from a study of CD8 T cells in cerebrospinal fluid in Alzheimer's disease. General study points: Expanded clones of at least 3% were commoner in Alzheimer's patients than healthy subjects.

Using the 10x single-cell sequencing reads, TCRdb records one entry per CDR3 protein without DNA. The sample data list several hundred distinct CDR3 sequences. The CDR3 sequence is 14 residues long. Germline CDR1 SGHTA, CDR2 FQGNSA. The V gene is TRBV7-2, the J gene TRBJ1-4; absent DNA, TCRdb's TRBD1 call cannot be checked. The sequencing input was cerebrospinal fluid. The TCR was taken from a human donor with Parkinson's disease. CDR3: CASSTGAGNEKLFF.